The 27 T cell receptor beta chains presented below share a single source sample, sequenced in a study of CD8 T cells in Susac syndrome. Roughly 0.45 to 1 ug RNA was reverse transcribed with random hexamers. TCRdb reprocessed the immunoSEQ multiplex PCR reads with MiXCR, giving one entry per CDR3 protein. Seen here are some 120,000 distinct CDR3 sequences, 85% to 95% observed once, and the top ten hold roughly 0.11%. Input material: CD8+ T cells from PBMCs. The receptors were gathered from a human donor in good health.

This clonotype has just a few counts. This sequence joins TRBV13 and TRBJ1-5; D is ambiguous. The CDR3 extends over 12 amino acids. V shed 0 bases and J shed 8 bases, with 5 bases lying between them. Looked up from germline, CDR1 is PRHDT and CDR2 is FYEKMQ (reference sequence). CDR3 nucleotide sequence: TGTGCCAGCAGCTTAGGTACGGAGCCCCAGCATTTT. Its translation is CASSLGTEPQHF.

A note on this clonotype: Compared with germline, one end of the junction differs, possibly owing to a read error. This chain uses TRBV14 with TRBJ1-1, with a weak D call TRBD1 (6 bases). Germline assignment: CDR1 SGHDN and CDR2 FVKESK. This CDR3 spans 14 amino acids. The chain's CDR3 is CASSQGFRGTEVFF. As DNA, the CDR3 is TGTGCCAGCAGCCAAGGCTTCAGGGGCACTGAAGTTTTCTTT.

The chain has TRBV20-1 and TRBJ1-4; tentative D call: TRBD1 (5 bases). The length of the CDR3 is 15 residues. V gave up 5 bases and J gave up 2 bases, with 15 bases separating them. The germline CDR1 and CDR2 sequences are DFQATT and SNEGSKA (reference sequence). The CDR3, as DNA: TGCAGTGCTCGGACCGCAGGGCCGACTAATGAAAAACTGTTTTTT. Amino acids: CSARTAGPTNEKLFF.

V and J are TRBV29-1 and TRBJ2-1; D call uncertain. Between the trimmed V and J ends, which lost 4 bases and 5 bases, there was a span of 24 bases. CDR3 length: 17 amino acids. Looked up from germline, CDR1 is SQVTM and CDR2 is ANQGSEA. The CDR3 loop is CSVGPRISRIEDNEQFF. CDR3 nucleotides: TGCAGCGTTGGGCCCCGTATTTCGCGGATCGAGGACAATGAGCAGTTCTTC.

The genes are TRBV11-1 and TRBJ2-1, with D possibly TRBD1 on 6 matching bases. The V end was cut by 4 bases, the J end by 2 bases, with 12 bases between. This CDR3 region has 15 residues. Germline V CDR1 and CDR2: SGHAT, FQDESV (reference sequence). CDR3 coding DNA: TGTGCCAGCAGCTCTAACAGGGACACCTACAATGAGCAGTTCTTC. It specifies CASSSNRDTYNEQFF.

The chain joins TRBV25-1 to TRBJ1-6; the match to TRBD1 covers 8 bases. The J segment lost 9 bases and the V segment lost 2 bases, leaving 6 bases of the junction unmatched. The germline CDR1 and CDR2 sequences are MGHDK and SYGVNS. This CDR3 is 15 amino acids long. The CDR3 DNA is TGTGCCAGCAGTGAAACGGACAGGGATGGTTCACCCCTCCACTTT. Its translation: CASSETDRDGSPLHF.

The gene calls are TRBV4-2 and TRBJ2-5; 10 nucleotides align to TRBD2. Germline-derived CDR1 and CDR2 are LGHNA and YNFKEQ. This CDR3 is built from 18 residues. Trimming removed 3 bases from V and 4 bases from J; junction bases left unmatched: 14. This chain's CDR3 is CASSHIAGGKGGGETQYF. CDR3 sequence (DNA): TGTGCCAGCAGCCACATAGCGGGGGGTAAGGGCGGCGGAGAGACCCAGTACTTC.

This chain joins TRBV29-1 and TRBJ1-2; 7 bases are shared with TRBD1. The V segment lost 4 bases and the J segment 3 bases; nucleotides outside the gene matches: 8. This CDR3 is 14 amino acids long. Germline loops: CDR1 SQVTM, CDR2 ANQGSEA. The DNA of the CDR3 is TGCAGCGTTGGCCTAATACAGGGGTACTATGGCTACACCTTC. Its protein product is CSVGLIQGYYGYTF.

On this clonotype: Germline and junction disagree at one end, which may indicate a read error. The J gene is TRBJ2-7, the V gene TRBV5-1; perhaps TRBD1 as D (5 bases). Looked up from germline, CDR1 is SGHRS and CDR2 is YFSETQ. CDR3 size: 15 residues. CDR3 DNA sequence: TGCGCCAGCGGCTTGGTATTCCCAGGGAACGACGAGCAGTACTTC. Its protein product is CASGLVFPGNDEQYF. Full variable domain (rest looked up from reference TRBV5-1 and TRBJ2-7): KAGVTQTPRYLIKTRGQQVTLSCSPISGHRSVSWYQQTPGQGLQFLFEYFSETQRNKGNFPGRFSGRQFSNSRSEMNVSTLELGDSALYLCASGLVFPGNDEQYFGPGTRLTVT.

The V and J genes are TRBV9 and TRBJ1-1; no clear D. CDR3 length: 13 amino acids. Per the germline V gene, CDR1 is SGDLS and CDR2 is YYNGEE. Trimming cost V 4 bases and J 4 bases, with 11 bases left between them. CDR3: CASSNGLSTEAFF. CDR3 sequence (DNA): TGTGCCAGCAGCAACGGACTGAGCACTGAAGCTTTCTTT.

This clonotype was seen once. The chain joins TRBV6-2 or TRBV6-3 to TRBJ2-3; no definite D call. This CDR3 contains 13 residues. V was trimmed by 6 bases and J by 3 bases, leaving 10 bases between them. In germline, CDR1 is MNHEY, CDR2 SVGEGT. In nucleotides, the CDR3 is TGTGCCAGCAGCAGACTCGGTACAGATACGCAGTATTTT. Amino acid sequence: CASSRLGTDTQYF.

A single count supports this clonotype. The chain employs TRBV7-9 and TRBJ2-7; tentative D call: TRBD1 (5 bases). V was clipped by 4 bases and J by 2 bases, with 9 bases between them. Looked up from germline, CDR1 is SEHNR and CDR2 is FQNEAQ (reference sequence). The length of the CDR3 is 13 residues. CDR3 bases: TGTGCCAGCAGCTCGGACACTACCTACGAGCAGTACTTC. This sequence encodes CASSSDTTYEQYF.

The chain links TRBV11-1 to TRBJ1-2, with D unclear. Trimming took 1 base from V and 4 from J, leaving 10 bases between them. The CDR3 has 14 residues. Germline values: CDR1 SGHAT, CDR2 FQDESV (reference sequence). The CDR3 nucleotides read TGTGCCAGCAGCTTAGAGCAGACCGGCTATGGCTACACCTTC. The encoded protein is CASSLEQTGYGYTF.

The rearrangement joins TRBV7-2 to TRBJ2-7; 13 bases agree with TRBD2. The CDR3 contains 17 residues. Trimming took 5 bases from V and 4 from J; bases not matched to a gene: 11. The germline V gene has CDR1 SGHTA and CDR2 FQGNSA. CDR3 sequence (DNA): TGTGCCAGCAGCATGAGTACTAGCGGGAGGGCCCTGTACGAGCAGTACTTC. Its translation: CASSMSTSGRALYEQYF.

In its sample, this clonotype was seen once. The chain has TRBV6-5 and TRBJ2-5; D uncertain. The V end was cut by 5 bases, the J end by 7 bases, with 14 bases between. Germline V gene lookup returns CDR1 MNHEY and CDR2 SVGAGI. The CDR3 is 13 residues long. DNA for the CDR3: TGTGCCAGCAGTCCCAACTTAGAGTTGACCCAGTACTTC. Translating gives CASSPNLELTQYF.

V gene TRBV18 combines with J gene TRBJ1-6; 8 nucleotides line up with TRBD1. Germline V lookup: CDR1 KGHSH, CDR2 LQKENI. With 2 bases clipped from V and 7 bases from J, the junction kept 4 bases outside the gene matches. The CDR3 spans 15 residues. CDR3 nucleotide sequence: TGTGCCAGCTCACCAGGACAGGGTCAGAATTCACCCCTCCACTTT. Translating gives CASSPGQGQNSPLHF.

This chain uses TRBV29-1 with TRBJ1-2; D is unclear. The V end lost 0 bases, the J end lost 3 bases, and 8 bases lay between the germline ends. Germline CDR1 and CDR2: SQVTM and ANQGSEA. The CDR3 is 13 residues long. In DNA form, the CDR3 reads TGCAGCGTTGAAGAAGGGTCCGACTATGGCTACACCTTC. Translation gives CSVEEGSDYGYTF.

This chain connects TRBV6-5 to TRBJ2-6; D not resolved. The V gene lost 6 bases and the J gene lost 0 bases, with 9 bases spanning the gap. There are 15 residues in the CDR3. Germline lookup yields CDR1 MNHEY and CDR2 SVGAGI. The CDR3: CASSSLLSGANVLTF. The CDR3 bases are TGTGCCAGCAGCTCCCTCCTCTCTGGGGCCAACGTCCTGACTTTC.

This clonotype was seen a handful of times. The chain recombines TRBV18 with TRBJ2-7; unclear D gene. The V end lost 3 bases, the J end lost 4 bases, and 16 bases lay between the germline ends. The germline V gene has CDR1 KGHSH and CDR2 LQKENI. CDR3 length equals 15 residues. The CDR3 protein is CASSPIGRNEYEQYF. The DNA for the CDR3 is TGTGCCAGCTCACCGATCGGACGGAATGAATACGAGCAGTACTTC.

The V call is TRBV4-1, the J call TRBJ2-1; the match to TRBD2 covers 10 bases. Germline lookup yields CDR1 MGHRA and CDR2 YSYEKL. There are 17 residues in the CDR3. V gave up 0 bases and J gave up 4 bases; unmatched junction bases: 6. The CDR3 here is CASSQDHSGGYYNEQFF. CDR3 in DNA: TGCGCCAGCAGCCAAGATCATAGCGGGGGGTATTACAATGAGCAGTTCTTC.

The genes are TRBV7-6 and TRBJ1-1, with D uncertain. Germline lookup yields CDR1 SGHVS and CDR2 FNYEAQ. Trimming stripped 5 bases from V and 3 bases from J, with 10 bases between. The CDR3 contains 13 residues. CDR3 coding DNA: TGTGCCAGCAGCCCCTGGCGGGACACTGAAGCTTTCTTT. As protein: CASSPWRDTEAFF.

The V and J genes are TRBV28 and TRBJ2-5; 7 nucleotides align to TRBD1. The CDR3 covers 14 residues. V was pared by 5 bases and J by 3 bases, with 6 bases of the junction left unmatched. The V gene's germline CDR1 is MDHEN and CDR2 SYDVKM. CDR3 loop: CASSHQGVEETQYF. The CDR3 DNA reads TGTGCCAGCAGTCACCAGGGGGTCGAAGAGACCCAGTACTTC.

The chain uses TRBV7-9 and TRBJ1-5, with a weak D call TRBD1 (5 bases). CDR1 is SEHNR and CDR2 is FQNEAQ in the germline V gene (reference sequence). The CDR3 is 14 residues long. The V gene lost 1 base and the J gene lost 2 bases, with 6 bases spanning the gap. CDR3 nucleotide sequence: TGTGCCAGCAGCTTAGAAGGGGGCAATCAGCCCCAGCATTTT. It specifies CASSLEGGNQPQHF.

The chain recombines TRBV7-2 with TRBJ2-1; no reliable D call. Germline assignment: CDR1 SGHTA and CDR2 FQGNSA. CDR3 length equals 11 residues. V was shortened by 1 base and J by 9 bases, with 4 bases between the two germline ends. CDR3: CASSLDFEQFF. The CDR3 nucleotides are TGTGCCAGCAGCTTAGATTTTGAGCAGTTCTTC.

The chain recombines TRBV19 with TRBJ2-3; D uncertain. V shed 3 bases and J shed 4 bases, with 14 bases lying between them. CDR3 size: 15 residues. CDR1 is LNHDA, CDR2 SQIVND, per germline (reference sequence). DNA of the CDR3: TGTGCCAGTAGTATGGGAAATGACAAACCAGATACGCAGTATTTT. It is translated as CASSMGNDKPDTQYF.

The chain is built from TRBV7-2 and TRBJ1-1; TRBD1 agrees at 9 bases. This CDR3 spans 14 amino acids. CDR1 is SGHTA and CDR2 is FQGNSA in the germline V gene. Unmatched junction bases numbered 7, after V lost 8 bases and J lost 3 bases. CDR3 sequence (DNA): TGTGCCAGCCACCTCGACAGGGGGGACACTGAAGCTTTCTTT. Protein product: CASHLDRGDTEAFF.

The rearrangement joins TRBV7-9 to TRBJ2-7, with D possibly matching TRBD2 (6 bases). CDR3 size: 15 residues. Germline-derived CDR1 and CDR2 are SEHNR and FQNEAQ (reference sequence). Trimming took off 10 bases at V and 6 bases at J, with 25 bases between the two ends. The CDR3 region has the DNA TGTGCCACCACCCTAAGTCAGGGACTGCTTTCCGAGCAGTACTTC. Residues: CATTLSQGLLSEQYF.